The 27 T cell receptor beta chains below were found in one sample sequenced in a study of T cell changes during pregnancy in multiple sclerosis. Produced via immunoSEQ multiplex PCR; TCRdb's table is partial and in-frame only. This table has some 60,000 clones, 70% to 90% appearing once. The material was peripheral blood, obtained after pregnancy. All receptors derive from a female donor with multiple sclerosis, enrolled in a pregnancy study.

This clone was detected once. The rearrangement joins TRBV10-3 to TRBJ1-2; D gene ambiguous. The germline V gene has CDR1 ENHRY and CDR2 SYGVKD. V lost 2 bases to trimming and J lost 0 bases, with 13 bases between them. The CDR3 covers 16 residues. The CDR3 bases are TGTGCCATCAGTGAGCCGACGACCCTAGCTAACTATGGCTACACCTTC. It encodes CAISEPTTLANYGYTF.

This clone came up a few times. This chain connects TRBV19 to TRBJ2-7; D might be TRBD1 (5 bases). The germline V gene encodes CDR1 LNHDA and CDR2 SQIVND (reference sequence). The V end lost 3 bases, the J end lost 2 bases, and 17 bases lay between the germline ends. CDR3 length: 16 amino acids. Written as DNA, the CDR3 is TGTGCCAGTAGTATGTTAGTAGGGGCAGGCCCCTACGAGCAGTACTTC. The encoded protein is CASSMLVGAGPYEQYF.

This sequence joins TRBV7-6 and TRBJ1-5; D gene uncertain. This CDR3 region has 13 residues. Trimming stripped 0 bases from V and 3 bases from J, with 3 bases between. From germline, CDR1 is SGHVS and CDR2 FNYEAQ. The CDR3 coding sequence is TGTGCCAGCAGCTTAGCTAACAATCAGCCCCAGCATTTT. Amino acids: CASSLANNQPQHF.

The chain uses TRBV5-1 and TRBJ1-1; a weak D match, TRBD1 (6 bases). The V end lost 3 bases, the J end lost 4 bases, and 13 bases lay between the germline ends. The germline CDR1 and CDR2 sequences are SGHRS and YFSETQ. The CDR3 spans 14 residues. The CDR3 DNA follows: TGCGCCAGCAGCTGGGCCACAGGGAGCACTGAAGCTTTCTTT. This translates into CASSWATGSTEAFF.

This chain links TRBV10-2 with TRBJ1-2; 7 positions match TRBD1. The CDR3 covers 16 residues. Germline CDR1 reads WSHSY; CDR2 reads SAAADI. The junction had 6 bases not matched to a gene; V was cut back by 0 bases and J by 2 bases. CDR3 loop: CASSESFGTANYGYTF. The CDR3 DNA sequence: TGCGCCAGCAGTGAGTCGTTCGGGACAGCCAACTATGGCTACACCTTC.

This sequence joins TRBV5-6 and TRBJ1-1; D is ambiguous. The CDR3 totals 14 residues. Germline CDR1 SGHDT, CDR2 YYEEEE. V was shortened by 2 bases and J by 4 bases, with 12 bases between the two germline ends. The CDR3, as DNA: TGTGCCAGCAGCTTAGGGTTACTAGGCACTGAAGCTTTCTTT. It yields the protein CASSLGLLGTEAFF.

The genes are TRBV6-5 and TRBJ1-1, with TRBD1 identical over 7 bases. Per germline, CDR1 MNHEY and CDR2 SVGAGI. CDR3 length: 15 amino acids. Trimming at V came to 5 bases and at J to 1 base, leaving 7 bases not matched to a gene. CDR3 sequence (DNA): TGTGCCAGCAGTGCCGCCGGGACAGCGAACACTGAAGCTTTCTTT. Translation: CASSAAGTANTEAFF.

J is TRBJ2-2 and V is TRBV6-1; TRBD2 is a possible D gene (5 bases). With 10 bases removed from V and 3 bases from J, the gap between germline ends came to 15 bases. From germline, CDR1 is MNHNS and CDR2 SASEGT. This CDR3 contains 14 residues. Written as DNA, the CDR3 is TGTGCCACCCCCCCGGCCGGGGACACCGGGGAGCTGTTTTTT. Protein sequence: CATPPAGDTGELFF.

The CDR3 nucleotides are TGTGCCAGCAGCATTAGCGGGGGGGCCTGGGGTGAGCAGTTCTTC. It translates to CASSISGGAWGEQFF. The chain joins TRBV11-2 to TRBJ2-1; 11 nucleotides match TRBD2. With 5 bases clipped from V and 9 bases from J, the junction kept 9 bases outside the gene matches. This CDR3 comprises 15 residues. Germline CDR1 reads SGHAT; CDR2 reads FQNNGV.

The chain employs TRBV5-6 and TRBJ2-7, with 8 bases aligning to TRBD2. Germline values: CDR1 SGHDT, CDR2 YYEEEE. The CDR3 consists of 17 residues. With V trimmed by 4 bases and J by 6 bases, 18 bases remained unmatched. The CDR3 protein is CASSRRGSGALWGEQYF. In DNA form, the CDR3 reads TGTGCCAGCAGCCGGAGGGGTAGCGGGGCACTCTGGGGCGAGCAGTACTTC.

This clone was found once. The genes are TRBV30 and TRBJ1-4; TRBD1 agrees at 7 bases. Germline CDR1 GTSNPN, CDR2 SVGIG (reference sequence). The CDR3 contains 12 residues. The CDR3 nucleotides are TGTAGGGACAGTTCAGTCAATGAAAAACTGTTTTTT. It specifies CRDSSVNEKLFF.

The V and J genes are TRBV7-3 and TRBJ2-2, with D tentatively TRBD1 (6 bases). Trimming removed 6 bases at V and 0 bases at J, with 14 bases between. CDR3 length: 16 residues. Germline loops: CDR1 SGHTA, CDR2 FQGTGA. The CDR3 loop is CASSSQAGANTGELFF. DNA of the CDR3: TGTGCCAGCAGTAGCCAGGCAGGGGCGAACACCGGGGAGCTGTTTTTT.

The rearrangement links TRBV6-1 to TRBJ2-7, with D perhaps matching TRBD2 (6 bases). Germline values: CDR1 MNHNS, CDR2 SASEGT. There are 15 residues in the CDR3. V was clipped by 8 bases and J by 0 bases, with 17 bases between them. CDR3 coding DNA: TGTGCCAGCTCGGACGGGGACGGGAGCTCCTACGAGCAGTACTTC. Its protein product is CASSDGDGSSYEQYF.

The sample holds one count of this clone. The chain uses TRBV4-3 and TRBJ2-3; tentatively, D is TRBD1 (8 bases). There are 16 residues in the CDR3. Germline V gene lookup returns CDR1 LGHNA and CDR2 YSLEER. The V end was cut by 5 bases, the J end by 3 bases, with 18 bases between. Written as DNA, the CDR3 is TGCGCCAGCAGCTTCCAAACAGGGGGGGGGACAGATACGCAGTATTTT. Translation: CASSFQTGGGTDTQYF.

This clone appeared a few times. V and J are TRBV5-1 and TRBJ1-2, with a tentative D call TRBD1 (5 bases). Deletions cut 4 bases from V and 1 base from J, with 20 bases between. Germline-derived CDR1 and CDR2 are SGHRS and YFSETQ. The CDR3 has 17 amino acids. The DNA of the CDR3 is TGCGCCAGCAGCCCAGATCCGGGACTGACGATTAACTATGGCTACACCTTC. Its translation: CASSPDPGLTINYGYTF.

The chain links TRBV27 to TRBJ2-1; TRBD1 matches 11 bases. This CDR3 has 14 residues. From germline, CDR1 is MNHEY and CDR2 SMNVEV (reference sequence). With 6 bases clipped from V and 7 bases from J, the junction kept 5 bases outside the gene matches. The CDR3 DNA reads as TGTGCCAGCAGCCGGGACAGGGGGAAGAATGAGCAGTTCTTC. Translating gives CASSRDRGKNEQFF.

V is TRBV2 and J is TRBJ2-5; tentative D call: TRBD1 (6 bases). This CDR3 contains 14 residues. V was pared by 4 bases and J by 2 bases, with 11 bases between. Germline V gene lookup returns CDR1 SNHLY and CDR2 FYNNEI. CDR3: CASSGQVIQETQYF. CDR3 nucleotides: TGTGCCAGCAGTGGACAGGTCATTCAAGAGACCCAGTACTTC. Full variable domain (missing parts from reference TRBV2 and TRBJ2-5): EPEVTQTPSHQVTQMGQEVILRCVPISNHLYFYWYRQILGQKVEFLVSFYNNEISEKSEIFDDQFSVERPDGSNFTLKIRSTKLEDSAMYFCASSGQVIQETQYFGPGTRLLVL.

V is TRBV6-6 and J is TRBJ2-7, with D perhaps matching TRBD2 (5 bases). The CDR3 contains 14 residues. Germline loops: CDR1 MNHNY, CDR2 SVGAGI (reference sequence). V lost 7 bases to trimming and J lost 3 bases, with 16 bases between them. The CDR3 sequence: CASTAAAGVYEQYF. CDR3 nucleotides: TGTGCCAGCACCGCGGCCGCCGGGGTCTACGAGCAGTACTTC.

The chain is built from TRBV5-8 and TRBJ2-2, with D perhaps TRBD2 (7 bases). Germline loops: CDR1 SGHTS, CDR2 YDEGEE. CDR3 length: 15 residues. V dropped 2 bases and J dropped 0 bases, with 8 bases sitting between them. The CDR3 region is CASSLGGANTGELFF. The DNA for the CDR3 is TGTGCCAGCAGCTTAGGGGGGGCGAACACCGGGGAGCTGTTTTTT.

The chain recombines TRBV19 with TRBJ2-5, with 12 bases lining up with TRBD2. Trimming removed 7 bases from V and 4 bases from J; junction bases left unmatched: 7. The CDR3 sequence is 15 residues long. Germline CDR1 and CDR2: LNHDA and SQIVND (reference sequence). CDR3 region: CASTAGLAGGETQYF. CDR3 DNA: TGTGCCAGTACTGCGGGACTAGCGGGCGGAGAGACCCAGTACTTC.

The chain combines TRBV7-2 with TRBJ1-6, with TRBD1 as a possible D gene (5 bases). Trimming pared 2 bases from V and 11 bases from J, leaving 19 bases between. This CDR3 comprises 16 residues. Germline V lookup: CDR1 SGHTA, CDR2 FQGNSA. CDR3 protein: CASSLQSRGGGTPLHF. CDR3 DNA sequence: TGTGCCAGCAGCTTACAGTCGAGGGGTGGAGGGACACCCCTCCACTTT.

CDR3 nucleotides: TGTGCCATCAGTACAGGAATGGGGGGTGGTCAGCCCCAGCATTTT. Encoded protein: CAISTGMGGGQPQHF. The chain recombines TRBV10-3 with TRBJ1-5; possibly TRBD1 for D (5 bases). Germline CDR1 is ENHRY and CDR2 is SYGVKD. Trimming left V 5 bases short and J 6 bases short, with 17 bases between. CDR3 size: 15 residues.

The chain uses TRBV19 and TRBJ1-4, with TRBD1 as a possible D gene (5 bases). The length of the CDR3 is 13 residues. The V end was cut by 7 bases, the J end by 1 base, with 7 bases between. Germline V CDR1 and CDR2: LNHDA, SQIVND (reference sequence). This CDR3 is CASTRGTNEKLFF. The DNA for the CDR3 is TGTGCCAGTACAAGGGGAACTAATGAAAAACTGTTTTTT.

V is TRBV5-1 and J is TRBJ1-2; a possible D gene is TRBD1 (5 bases). Germline values: CDR1 SGHRS, CDR2 YFSETQ. V was shortened by 0 bases and J by 7 bases, with 19 bases between the two germline ends. This CDR3 spans 16 amino acids. The CDR3 DNA reads as TGCGCCAGCAGCTTGGTAATTCCCAGGGTAAAGAGTGGCTACACCTTC. Its protein product is CASSLVIPRVKSGYTF. Full variable domain (missing parts from reference TRBV5-1 and TRBJ1-2): KAGVTQTPRYLIKTRGQQVTLSCSPISGHRSVSWYQQTPGQGLQFLFEYFSETQRNKGNFPGRFSGRQFSNSRSEMNVSTLELGDSALYLCASSLVIPRVKSGYTFGSGTRLTVV.

V gene TRBV30 combines with J gene TRBJ1-1; perhaps TRBD1 as D (6 bases). Germline lookup yields CDR1 GTSNPN and CDR2 SVGIG (reference sequence). Trimming shortened V by 3 bases and J by 4 bases, and 18 bases separated the two germline ends. The CDR3 loop spans 15 amino acids. CDR3 coding DNA: TGTGCCTGGAGGAGGGAGGGGGGGCCGGGCACTGAAGCTTTCTTT. Protein sequence: CAWRREGGPGTEAFF.

The genes are TRBV27 and TRBJ1-6, with 10 bases matching TRBD1. With 6 bases clipped from V and 10 bases from J, the junction kept 6 bases outside the gene matches. The CDR3 is 14 residues long. The germline V gene encodes CDR1 MNHEY and CDR2 SMNVEV (reference sequence). CDR3 in DNA: TGTGCCAGCAGCGCCAGGACAGGGGGGTCACCCCTCCACTTT. It encodes CASSARTGGSPLHF.

The chain employs TRBV28 and TRBJ1-1; tentative D call: TRBD1 (5 bases). This CDR3 is 14 amino acids long. Germline values: CDR1 MDHEN, CDR2 SYDVKM. Trimming took 7 bases from V and 5 from J, leaving 17 bases between them. DNA of the CDR3: TGTGCCAGCACATATGGGGGGAGTAGGACTGAAGCTTTCTTT. Encoded protein: CASTYGGSRTEAFF.